This TCR beta chain was sequenced in a study of identical twins. This clonotype was counted a few times. The antigen is unknown. Template switching added a universal primer site; cDNA carried unique molecular identifiers. TCRdb independently ran MiXCR on the 5' RACE reads; one entry per CDR3 protein. The table has some 240,000 distinct CDR3 sequences, about 10% seen once. Study-level results: Surplus twin overlap in beta out-of-frame sequences was less pronounced. Invariant populations such as MAIT and iNKT cells could partly muddle zero-insertion analyses. Out-of-frame alpha sequences common to twins exhibited a surplus of low generation probability.

Trimming took 5 bases from V and 0 from J, leaving 8 bases between them. The CDR3 spans 14 residues. The germline gives CDR1 SGHTA, CDR2 FQGNSA. The chain joins TRBV7-2 to TRBJ1-3; D is undetermined. Sequenced input: memory T cells sorted from blood. The TCR comes from a man aged 50-59 years in good health. The CDR3 protein is CASSLDFSGNTIYF. CDR3 coding DNA: TGTGCCAGCAGCCTTGACTTCTCTGGAAACACCATATATTTT.